This T cell receptor beta chain was obtained from a study of T cell repertoires in aging, cancer and after chemotherapy. Findings and limits, study-wide: Median generation probability rose over the chemotherapy interval in each cancer cohort, suggesting rebound thymic output. Compared with age-matched healthy donors, untreated hematological or solid cancer patients showed higher blood TCR clonality. In cancer patients, declining TCR diversity with age involved lost richness and lost evenness.

Amplification of TCR beta used genomic DNA extracted from peripheral blood. Rearranged V-D-J TRB sequences were amplified with a mixed TRB-A/B primer pool. TCRdb re-analysed the multiplex PCR reads in MiXCR, keeping a single row per CDR3 protein. Of around 20,000 distinct CDR3 sequences in the sample, roughly 37% were seen once. The germline CDR1 and CDR2 sequences are SGHTA and FQGNSA. The V gene lost 1 base and the J gene lost 1 base, with 9 bases spanning the gap. There are 15 residues in the CDR3. Of note for this clonotype: Its antigen is undetermined.

The rearrangement joins TRBV7-2 to TRBJ2-3; maybe TRBD1 (5 bases). The sample comprised blood. This receptor was obtained from a human donor with a solid tumor. DNA for the CDR3: TGTGCCAGCAGCTTAGGGGGCGCGGGCACAGATACGCAGTATTTT. Protein sequence: CASSLGGAGTDTQYF.